This T cell receptor (beta chain) was profiled in a study of cytomegalovirus exposure and HLA in healthy donors. Broader study findings: It emerged from a later analysis that several of the most significant clusters appeared to be linked to common viral pathogens.

V was pared by 5 bases and J by 4 bases, with 5 bases of the junction left unmatched. This CDR3 has 15 residues. CDR1 and CDR2 from the germline V gene are MNHEY and SVGAGI. Amplification used 60 Vbeta primers and 13 Jbeta primers. Measured with immunoSEQ multiplex PCR; TCRdb has only the in-frame clones, and not every one. This table has about 94,000 clones, roughly 80% appearing once. Of note for this clone: Antigen unknown. Within the sample, other DNA sequences also encode this same CDR3.

The sequenced sample was PBMCs. The TCR comes from a young man in good health and CMV-seronegative. V is TRBV6-5 and J is TRBJ2-1; 10 positions agree with TRBD1. The CDR3, as DNA: TGTGCCAGCAGTCCTCAGGGACAGGGGTACAATGAGCAGTTCTTC. It yields the protein CASSPQGQGYNEQFF.